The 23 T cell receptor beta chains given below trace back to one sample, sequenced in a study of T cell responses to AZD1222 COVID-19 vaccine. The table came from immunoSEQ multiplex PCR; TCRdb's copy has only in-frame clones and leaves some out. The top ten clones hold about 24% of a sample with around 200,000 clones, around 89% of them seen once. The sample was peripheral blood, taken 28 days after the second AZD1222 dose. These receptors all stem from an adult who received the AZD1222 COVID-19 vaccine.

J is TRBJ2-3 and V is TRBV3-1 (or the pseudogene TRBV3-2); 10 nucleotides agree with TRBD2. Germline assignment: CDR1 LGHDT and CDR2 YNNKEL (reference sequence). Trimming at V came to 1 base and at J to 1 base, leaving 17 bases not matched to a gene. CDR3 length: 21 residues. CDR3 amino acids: CASSQALAGVFAFPGTDTQYF. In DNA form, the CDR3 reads TGTGCCAGCAGCCAAGCCCTAGCGGGAGTGTTCGCCTTCCCGGGCACAGATACGCAGTATTTT.

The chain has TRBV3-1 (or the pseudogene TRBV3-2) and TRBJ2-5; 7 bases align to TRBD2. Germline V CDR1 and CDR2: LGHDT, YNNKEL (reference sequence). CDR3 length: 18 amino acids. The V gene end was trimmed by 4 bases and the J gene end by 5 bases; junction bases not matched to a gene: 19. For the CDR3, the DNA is TGTGCCAGCAGCCCGTATGGGGGGGGATTGGGATCAGGGGAGACCCAGTACTTC. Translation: CASSPYGGGLGSGETQYF.

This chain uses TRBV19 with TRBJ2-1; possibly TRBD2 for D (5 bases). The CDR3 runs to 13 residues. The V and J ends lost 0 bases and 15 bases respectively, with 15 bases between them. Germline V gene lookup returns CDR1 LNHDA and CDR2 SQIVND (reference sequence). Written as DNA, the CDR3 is TGTGCCAGTAGTATAGATATGCGCGCCCGGGGGTTCTTC. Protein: CASSIDMRARGFF.

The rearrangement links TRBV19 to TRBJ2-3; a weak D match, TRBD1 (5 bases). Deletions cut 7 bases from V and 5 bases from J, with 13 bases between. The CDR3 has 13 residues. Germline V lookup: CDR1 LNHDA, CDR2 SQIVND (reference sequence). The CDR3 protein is CASTPQGRDTQYF. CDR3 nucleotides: TGTGCCAGTACTCCTCAGGGCCGAGATACGCAGTATTTT.

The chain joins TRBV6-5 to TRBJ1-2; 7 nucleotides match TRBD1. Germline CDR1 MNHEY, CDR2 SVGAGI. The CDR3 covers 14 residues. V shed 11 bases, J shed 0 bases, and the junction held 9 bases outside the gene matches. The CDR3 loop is CAVRPGTANYGYTF. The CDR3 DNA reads TGTGCCGTGAGACCTGGGACAGCTAACTATGGCTACACCTTC.

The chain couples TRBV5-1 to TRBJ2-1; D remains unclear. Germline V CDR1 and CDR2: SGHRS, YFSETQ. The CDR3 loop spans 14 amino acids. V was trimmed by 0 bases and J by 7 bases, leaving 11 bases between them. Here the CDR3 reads CASSLGPLVNEQFF. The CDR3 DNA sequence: TGCGCCAGCAGCTTGGGCCCCCTAGTTAATGAGCAGTTCTTC.

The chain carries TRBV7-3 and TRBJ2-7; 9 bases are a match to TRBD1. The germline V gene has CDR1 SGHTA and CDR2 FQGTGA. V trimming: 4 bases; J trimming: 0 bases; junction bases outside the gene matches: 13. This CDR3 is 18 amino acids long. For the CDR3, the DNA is TGTGCCAGCAGCTGTCAACAGGGGGCGCAGGCAAGCTCCTACGAGCAGTACTTC. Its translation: CASSCQQGAQASSYEQYF.

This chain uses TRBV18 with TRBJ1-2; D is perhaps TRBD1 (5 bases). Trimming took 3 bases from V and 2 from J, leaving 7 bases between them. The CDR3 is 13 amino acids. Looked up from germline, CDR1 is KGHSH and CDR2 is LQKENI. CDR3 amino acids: CASSPDSNYGYTF. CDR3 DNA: TGTGCCAGCTCACCCGACAGCAACTATGGCTACACCTTC.

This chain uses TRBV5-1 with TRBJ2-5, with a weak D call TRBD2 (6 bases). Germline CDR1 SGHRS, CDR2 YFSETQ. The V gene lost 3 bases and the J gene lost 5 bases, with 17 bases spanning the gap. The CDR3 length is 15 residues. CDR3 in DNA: TGCGCCAGCAGCTCGGACTACCCCTCGGGGGAGACCCAGTACTTC. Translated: CASSSDYPSGETQYF.

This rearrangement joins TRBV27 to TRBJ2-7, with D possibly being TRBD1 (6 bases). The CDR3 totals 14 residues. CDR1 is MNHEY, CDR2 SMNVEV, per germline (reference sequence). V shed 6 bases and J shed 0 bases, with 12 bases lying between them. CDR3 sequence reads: CASRRQESSYEQYF. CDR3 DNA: TGTGCCAGCAGGAGACAGGAAAGCTCCTACGAGCAGTACTTC.

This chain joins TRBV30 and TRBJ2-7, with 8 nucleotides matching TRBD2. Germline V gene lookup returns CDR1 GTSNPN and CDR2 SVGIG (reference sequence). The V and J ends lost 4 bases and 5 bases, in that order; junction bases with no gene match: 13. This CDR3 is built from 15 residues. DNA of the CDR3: TGTGCCTGGACCGAAGGGACTAGTCTGAAACACGAGCAGTACTTC. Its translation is CAWTEGTSLKHEQYF.

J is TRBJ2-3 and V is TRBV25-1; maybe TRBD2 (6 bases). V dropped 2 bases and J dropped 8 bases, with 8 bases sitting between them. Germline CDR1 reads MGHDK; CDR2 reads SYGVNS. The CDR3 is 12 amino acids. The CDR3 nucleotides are TGTGCCAGCAGTGAACAGGGAGGTACGCAGTATTTT. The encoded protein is CASSEQGGTQYF.

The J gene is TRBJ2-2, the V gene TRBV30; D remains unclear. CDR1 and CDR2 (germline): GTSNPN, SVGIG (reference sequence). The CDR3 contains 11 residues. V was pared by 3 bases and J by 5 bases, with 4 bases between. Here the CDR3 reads CAWRGTGELFF. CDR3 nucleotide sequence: TGTGCCTGGAGGGGGACCGGGGAGCTGTTTTTT.

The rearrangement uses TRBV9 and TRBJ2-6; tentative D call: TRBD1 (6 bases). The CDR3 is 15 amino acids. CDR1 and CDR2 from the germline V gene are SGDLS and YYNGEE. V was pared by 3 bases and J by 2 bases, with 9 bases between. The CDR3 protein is CASSGTGTGANVLTF. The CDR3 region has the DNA TGTGCCAGCAGCGGAACAGGGACTGGGGCCAACGTCCTGACTTTC.

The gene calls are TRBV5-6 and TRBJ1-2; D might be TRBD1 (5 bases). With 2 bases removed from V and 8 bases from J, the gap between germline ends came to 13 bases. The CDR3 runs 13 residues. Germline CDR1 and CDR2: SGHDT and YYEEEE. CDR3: CASSLGQGGGYTF. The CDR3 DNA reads TGTGCCAGCAGCTTAGGTCAGGGTGGCGGCTACACCTTC.

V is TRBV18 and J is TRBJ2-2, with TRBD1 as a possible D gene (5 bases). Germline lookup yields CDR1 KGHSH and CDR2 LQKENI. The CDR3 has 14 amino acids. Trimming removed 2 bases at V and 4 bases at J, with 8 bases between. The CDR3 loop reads CASSPSRATGELFF. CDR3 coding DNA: TGTGCCAGCTCACCATCCAGGGCCACCGGGGAGCTGTTTTTT. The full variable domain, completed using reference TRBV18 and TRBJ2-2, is NAGVMQNPRHLVRRRGQEARLRCSPMKGHSHVYWYRQLPEEGLKFMVYLQKENIIDESGMPKERFSAEFPKEGPSILRIQQVVRGDSAAYFCASSPSRATGELFFGEGSRLTVL.

This CDR3 is CASSWSGRATGELFF. CDR3 DNA: TGTGCCAGTAGCTGGAGCGGGAGGGCCACCGGGGAGCTGTTTTTT. V and J are TRBV19 and TRBJ2-2; 10 bases align to TRBD2. The V and J ends lost 6 bases and 4 bases, in that order; junction bases with no gene match: 5. Germline assignment: CDR1 LNHDA and CDR2 SQIVND (reference sequence). CDR3 length equals 15 residues. The full variable domain, in which reference TRBV19 and TRBJ2-2 provide the parts outside the CDR3, is DGGITQSPKYLFRKEGQNVTLSCEQNLNHDAMYWYRQDPGQGLRLIYYSQIVNDFQKGDIAEGYSVSREKKESFPLTVTSAQKNPTAFYLCASSWSGRATGELFFGEGSRLTVL.

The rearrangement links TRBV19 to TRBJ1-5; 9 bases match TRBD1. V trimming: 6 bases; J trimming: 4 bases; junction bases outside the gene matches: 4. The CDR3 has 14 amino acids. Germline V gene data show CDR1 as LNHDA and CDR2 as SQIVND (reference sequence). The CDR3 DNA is TGTGCCAGTAGCCGGGACAGGGCTAATCAGCCCCAGCATTTT. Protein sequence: CASSRDRANQPQHF.

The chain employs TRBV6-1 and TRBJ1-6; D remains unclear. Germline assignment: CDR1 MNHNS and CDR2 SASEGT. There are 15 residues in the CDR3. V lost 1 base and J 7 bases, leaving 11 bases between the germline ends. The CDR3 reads CASSEEREVNSPLHF. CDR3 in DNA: TGTGCCAGCAGTGAAGAACGGGAAGTCAATTCACCCCTCCACTTT.

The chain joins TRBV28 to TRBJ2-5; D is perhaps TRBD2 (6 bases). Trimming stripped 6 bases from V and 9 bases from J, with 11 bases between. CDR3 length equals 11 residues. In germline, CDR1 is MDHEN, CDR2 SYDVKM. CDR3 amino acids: CASSPRRAQYF. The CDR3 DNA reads TGTGCCAGCAGCCCCAGGAGGGCCCAGTACTTC.

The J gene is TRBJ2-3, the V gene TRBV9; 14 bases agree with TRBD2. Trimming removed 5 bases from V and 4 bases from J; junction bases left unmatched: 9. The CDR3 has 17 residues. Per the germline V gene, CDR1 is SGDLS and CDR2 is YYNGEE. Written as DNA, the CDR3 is TGTGCCAGCAGTGGTAGCGGGACTAGCGGGAGCCCAGATACGCAGTATTTT. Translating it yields CASSGSGTSGSPDTQYF. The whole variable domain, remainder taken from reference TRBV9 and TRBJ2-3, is DSGVTQTPKHLITATGQRVTLRCSPRSGDLSVYWYQQSLDQGLQFLIQYYNGEERAKGNILERFSAQQFPDLHSELNLSSLELGDSALYFCASSGSGTSGSPDTQYFGPGTRLTVL.

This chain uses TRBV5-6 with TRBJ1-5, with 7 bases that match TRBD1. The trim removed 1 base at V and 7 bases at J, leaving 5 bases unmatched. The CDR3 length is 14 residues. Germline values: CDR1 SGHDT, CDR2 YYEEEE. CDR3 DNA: TGTGCCAGCAGCTTGAGGGGGCGACGGCAGCCCCAGCATTTT. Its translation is CASSLRGRRQPQHF.

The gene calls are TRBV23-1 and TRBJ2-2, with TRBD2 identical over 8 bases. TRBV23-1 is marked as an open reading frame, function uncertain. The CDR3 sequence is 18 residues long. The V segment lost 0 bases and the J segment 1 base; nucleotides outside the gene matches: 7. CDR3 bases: TGCGCCAGCAGTCAATCGGGAGCGGGAGTTGGGAACACCGGGGAGCTGTTTTTT. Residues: CASSQSGAGVGNTGELFF.